This entry concerns a single TCR beta chain. Amplification used 60 Vbeta primers and 13 Jbeta primers. Assay: immunoSEQ multiplex PCR; the TCRdb copy retains only in-frame clones and omits some. The table records approximately 150,000 clones, approximately 80% of them present only once. These data come from a study of cytomegalovirus exposure and HLA in healthy donors. The CDR3 is 12 residues long. Looked up from germline, CDR1 is SGHTS and CDR2 is YDEGEE. The V end was cut by 1 base, the J end by 3 bases, with 5 bases between. The sequencing sample was made of PBMCs. The chain has TRBV5-8 and TRBJ2-7; possibly TRBD1 for D (5 bases). The TCR originated in a man between 18 and 29 years old in good health and CMV-seropositive. The CDR3 here is CASSLQGYEQYF. For the CDR3, the DNA is TGTGCCAGCAGCTTGCAGGGCTACGAGCAGTACTTC.